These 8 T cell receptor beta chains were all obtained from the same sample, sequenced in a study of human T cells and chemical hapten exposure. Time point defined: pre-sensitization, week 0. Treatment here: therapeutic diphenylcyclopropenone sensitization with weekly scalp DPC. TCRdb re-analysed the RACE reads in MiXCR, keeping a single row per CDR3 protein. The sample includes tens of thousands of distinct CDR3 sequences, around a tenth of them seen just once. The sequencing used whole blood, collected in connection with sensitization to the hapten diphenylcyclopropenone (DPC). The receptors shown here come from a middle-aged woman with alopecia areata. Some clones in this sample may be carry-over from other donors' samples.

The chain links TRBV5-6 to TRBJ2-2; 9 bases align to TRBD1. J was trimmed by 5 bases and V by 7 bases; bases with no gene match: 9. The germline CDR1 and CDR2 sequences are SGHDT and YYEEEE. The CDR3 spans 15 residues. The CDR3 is CASSRDRARTGELFF. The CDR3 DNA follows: TGTGCCAGCTCAAGGGACAGGGCGCGGACCGGGGAGCTGTTTTTT.

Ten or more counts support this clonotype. The CDR3 region is CASSPEAGGSYNEQFF. DNA for the CDR3: TGTGCCAGCAGCCCTGAAGCGGGAGGGTCCTACAATGAGCAGTTCTTC. V and J are TRBV5-4 and TRBJ2-1, with 10 bases identical to TRBD2. Trimming took 4 bases from V and 1 from J; bases not matched to a gene: 5. Germline V gene lookup returns CDR1 SGHNT and CDR2 YYREEE (reference sequence). The CDR3 sequence is 16 residues long. Filled out from reference TRBV5-4 and TRBJ2-1, the complete variable domain reads ETGVTQSPTHLIKTRGQQVTLRCSSQSGHNTVSWYQQALGQGPQFIFQYYREEENGRGNFPPRFSGLQFPNYSSELNVNALELDDSALYLCASSPEAGGSYNEQFFGPGTRLTVL.

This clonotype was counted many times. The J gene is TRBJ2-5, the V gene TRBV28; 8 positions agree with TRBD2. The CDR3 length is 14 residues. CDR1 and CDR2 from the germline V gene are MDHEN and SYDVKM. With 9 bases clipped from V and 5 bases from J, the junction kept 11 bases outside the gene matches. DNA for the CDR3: TGTGCCAGTTTATTAAGCGGGGGCGCGGAGACCCAGTACTTC. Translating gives CASLLSGGAETQYF.

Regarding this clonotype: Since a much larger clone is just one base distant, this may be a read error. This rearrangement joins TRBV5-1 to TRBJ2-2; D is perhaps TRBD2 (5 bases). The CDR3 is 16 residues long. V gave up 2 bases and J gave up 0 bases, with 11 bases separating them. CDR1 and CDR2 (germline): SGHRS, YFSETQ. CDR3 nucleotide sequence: TGCGCCAGCAGCTTCGTTCTAGCAGCGAACACCGGGGAGCTGTTTTTT. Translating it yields CASSFVLAANTGELFF.

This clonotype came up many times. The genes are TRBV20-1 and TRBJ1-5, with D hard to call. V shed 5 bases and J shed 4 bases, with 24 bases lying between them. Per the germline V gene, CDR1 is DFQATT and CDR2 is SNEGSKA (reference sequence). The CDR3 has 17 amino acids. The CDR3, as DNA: TGCAGTGCTCTGGACGGCGAGGCAGGAACTAGGAATCAGCCCCAGCATTTT. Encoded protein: CSALDGEAGTRNQPQHF.

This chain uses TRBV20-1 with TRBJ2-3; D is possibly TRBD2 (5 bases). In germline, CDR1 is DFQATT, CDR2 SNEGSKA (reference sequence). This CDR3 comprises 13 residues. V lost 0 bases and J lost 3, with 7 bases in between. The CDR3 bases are TGCAGTGCTAGAGAACTAGGAACAGATACGCAGTATTTT. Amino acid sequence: CSARELGTDTQYF.

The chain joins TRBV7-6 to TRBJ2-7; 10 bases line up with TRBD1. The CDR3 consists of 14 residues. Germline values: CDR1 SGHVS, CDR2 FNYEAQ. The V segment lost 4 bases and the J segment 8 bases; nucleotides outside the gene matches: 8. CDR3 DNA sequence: TGTGCCAGCAGCTCCGGACAGGGGGTAGAACAGCAGTACTTC. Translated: CASSSGQGVEQQYF.

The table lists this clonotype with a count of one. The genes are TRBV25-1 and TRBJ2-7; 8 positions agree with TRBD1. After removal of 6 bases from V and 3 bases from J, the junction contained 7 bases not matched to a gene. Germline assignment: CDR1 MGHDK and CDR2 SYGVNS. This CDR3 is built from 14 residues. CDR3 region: CASRGTGELYEQYF. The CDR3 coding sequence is TGTGCCAGCAGAGGGACAGGCGAGCTCTACGAGCAGTACTTC.